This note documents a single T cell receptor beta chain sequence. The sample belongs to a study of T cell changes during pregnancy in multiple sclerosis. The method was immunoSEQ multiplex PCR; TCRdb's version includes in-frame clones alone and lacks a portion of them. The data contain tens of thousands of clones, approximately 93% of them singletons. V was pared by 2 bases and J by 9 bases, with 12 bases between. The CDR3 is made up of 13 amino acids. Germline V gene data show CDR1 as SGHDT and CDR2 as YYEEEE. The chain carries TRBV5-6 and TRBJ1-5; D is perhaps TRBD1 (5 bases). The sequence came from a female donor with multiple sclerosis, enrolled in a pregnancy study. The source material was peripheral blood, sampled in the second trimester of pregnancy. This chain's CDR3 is CASSFGLGGPQHF. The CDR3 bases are TGTGCCAGCAGCTTTGGTTTGGGGGGGCCCCAGCATTTT. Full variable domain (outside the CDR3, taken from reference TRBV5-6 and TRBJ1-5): DAGVTQSPTHLIKTRGQQVTLRCSPKSGHDTVSWYQQALGQGPQFIFQYYEEEERQRGNFPDRFSGHQFPNYSSELNVNALLLGDSALYLCASSFGLGGPQHFGDGTRLSIL.